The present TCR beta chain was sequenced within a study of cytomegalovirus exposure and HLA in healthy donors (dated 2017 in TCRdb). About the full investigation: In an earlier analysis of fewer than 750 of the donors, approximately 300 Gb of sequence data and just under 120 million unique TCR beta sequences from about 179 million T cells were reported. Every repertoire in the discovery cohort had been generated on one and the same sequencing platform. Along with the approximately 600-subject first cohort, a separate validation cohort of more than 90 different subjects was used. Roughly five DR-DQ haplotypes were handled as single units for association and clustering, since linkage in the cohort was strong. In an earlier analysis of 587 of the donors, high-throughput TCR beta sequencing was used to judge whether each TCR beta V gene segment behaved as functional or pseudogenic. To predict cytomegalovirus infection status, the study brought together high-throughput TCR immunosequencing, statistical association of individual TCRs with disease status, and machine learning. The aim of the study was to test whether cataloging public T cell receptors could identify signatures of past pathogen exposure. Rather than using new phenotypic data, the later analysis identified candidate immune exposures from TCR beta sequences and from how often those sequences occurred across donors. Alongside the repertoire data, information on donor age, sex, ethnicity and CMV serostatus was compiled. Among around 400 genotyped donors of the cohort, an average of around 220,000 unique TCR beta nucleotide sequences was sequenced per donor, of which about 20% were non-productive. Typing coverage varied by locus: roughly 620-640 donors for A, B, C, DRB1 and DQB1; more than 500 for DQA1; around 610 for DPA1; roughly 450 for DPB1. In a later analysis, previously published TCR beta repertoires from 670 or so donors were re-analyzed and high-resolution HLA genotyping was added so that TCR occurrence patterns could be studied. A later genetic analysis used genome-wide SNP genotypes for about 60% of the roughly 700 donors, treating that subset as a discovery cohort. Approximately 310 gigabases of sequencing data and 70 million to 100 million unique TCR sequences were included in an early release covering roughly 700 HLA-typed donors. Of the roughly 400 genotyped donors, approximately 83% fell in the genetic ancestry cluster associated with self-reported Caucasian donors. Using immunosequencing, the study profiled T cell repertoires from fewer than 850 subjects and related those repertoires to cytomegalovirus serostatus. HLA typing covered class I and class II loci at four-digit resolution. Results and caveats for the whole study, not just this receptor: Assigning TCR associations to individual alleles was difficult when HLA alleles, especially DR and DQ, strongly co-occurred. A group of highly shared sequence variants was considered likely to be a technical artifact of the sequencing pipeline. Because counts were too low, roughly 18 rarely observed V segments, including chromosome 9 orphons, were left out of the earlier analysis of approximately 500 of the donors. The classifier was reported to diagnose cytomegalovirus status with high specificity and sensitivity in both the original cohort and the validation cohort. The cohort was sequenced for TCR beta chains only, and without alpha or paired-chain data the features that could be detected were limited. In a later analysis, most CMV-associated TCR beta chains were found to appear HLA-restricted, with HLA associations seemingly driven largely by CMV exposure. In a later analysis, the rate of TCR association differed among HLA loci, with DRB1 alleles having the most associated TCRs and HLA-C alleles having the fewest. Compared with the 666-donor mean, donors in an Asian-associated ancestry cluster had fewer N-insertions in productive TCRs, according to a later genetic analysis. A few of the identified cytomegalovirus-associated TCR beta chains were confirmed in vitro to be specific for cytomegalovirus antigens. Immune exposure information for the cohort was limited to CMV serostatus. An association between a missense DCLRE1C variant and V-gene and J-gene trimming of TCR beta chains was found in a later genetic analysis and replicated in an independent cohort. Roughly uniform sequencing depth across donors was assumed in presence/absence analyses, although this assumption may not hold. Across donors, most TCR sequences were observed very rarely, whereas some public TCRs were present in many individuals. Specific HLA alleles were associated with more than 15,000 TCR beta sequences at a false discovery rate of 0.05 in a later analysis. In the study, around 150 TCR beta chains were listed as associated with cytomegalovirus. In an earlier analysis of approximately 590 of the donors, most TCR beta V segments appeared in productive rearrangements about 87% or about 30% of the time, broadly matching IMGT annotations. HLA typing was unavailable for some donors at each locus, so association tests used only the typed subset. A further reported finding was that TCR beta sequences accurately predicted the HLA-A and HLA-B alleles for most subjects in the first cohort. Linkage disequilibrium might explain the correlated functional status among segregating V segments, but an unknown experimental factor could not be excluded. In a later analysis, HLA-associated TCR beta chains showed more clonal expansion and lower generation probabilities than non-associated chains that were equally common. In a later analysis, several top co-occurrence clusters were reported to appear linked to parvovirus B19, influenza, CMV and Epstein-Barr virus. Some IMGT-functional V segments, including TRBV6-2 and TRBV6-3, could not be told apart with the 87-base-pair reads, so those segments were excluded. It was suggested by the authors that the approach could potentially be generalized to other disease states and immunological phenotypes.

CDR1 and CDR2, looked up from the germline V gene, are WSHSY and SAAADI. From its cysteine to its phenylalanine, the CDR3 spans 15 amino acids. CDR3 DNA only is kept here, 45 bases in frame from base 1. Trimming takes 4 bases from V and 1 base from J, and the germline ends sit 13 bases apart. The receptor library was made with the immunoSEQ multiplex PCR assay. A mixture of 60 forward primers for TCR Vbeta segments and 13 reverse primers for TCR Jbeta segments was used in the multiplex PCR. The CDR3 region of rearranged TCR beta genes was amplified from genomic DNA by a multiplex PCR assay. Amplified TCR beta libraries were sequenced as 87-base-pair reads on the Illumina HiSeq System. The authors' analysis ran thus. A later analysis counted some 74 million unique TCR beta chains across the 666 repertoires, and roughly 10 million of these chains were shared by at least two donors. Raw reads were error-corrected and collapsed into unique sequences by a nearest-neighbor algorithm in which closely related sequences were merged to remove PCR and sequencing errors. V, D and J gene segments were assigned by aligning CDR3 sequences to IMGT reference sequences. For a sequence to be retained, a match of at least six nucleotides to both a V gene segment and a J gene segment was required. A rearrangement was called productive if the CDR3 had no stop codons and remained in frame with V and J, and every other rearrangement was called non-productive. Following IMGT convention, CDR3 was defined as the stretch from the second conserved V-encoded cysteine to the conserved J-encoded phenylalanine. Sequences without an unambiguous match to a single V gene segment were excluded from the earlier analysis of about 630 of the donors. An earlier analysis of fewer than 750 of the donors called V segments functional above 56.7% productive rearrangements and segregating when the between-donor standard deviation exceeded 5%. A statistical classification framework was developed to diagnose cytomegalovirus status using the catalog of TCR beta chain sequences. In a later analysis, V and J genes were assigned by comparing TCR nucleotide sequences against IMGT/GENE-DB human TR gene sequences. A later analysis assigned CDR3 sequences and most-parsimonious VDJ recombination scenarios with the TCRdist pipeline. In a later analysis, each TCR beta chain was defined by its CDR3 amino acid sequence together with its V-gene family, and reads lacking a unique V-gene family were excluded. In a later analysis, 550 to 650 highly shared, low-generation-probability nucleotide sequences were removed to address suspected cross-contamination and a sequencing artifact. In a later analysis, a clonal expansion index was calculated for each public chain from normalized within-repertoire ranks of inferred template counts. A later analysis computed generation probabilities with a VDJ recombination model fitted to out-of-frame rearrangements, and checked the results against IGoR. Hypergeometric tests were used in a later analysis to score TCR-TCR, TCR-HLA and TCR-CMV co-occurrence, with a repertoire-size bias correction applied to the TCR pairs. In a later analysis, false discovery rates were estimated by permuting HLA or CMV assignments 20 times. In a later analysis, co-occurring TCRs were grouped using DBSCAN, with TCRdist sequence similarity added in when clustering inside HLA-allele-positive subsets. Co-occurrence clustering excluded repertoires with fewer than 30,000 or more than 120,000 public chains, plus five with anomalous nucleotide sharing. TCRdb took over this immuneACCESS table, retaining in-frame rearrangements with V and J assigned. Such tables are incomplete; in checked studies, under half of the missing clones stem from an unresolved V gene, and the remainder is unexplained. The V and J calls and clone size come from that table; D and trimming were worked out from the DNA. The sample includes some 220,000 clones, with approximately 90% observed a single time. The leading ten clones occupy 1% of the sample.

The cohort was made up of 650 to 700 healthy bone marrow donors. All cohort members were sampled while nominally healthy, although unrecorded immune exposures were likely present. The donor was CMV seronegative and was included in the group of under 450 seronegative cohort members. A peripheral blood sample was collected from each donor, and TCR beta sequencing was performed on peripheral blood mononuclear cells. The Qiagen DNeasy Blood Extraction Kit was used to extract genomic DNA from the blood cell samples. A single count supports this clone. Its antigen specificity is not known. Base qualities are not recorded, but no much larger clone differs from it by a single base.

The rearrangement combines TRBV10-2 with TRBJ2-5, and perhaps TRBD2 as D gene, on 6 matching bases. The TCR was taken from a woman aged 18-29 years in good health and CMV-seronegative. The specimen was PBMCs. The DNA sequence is TGCGCCAGCAGTGTCAGCGGGTCTACCCAAGAGACCCAGTACTTC. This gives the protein CASSVSGSTQETQYF.